The 18 T cell receptor beta chains in this list originate from one sample, sequenced in a study of control samples from healthy donors and cancer patients. The method was immunoSEQ multiplex PCR; TCRdb's version includes in-frame clones alone and lacks a portion of them. In the table there are approximately 120,000 clones, 80% to 90% of which are singletons. The sample was blood. These TCRs come from a woman aged 45-65 years in good health.

This sequence joins TRBV18 and TRBJ2-1; 8 bases agree with TRBD2. With V trimmed by 5 bases and J by 0 bases, 15 bases remained unmatched. Germline V CDR1 and CDR2: KGHSH, LQKENI. The CDR3 covers 19 residues. CDR3 amino acids: CASSRGGLAGTSSYNEQFF. CDR3 DNA sequence: TGTGCCAGCTCAAGGGGGGGGCTAGCGGGCACTAGCTCCTACAATGAGCAGTTCTTC.

This rearrangement joins TRBV29-1 to TRBJ2-2, with TRBD2 as a possible D gene (5 bases). In germline, CDR1 is SQVTM, CDR2 ANQGSEA. Trimming removed 7 bases from V and 3 bases from J, with 12 bases in between. There are 13 residues in the CDR3. CDR3 sequence: CSGGLPYTGELFF. The DNA for the CDR3 is TGCAGCGGAGGACTTCCGTACACCGGGGAGCTGTTTTTT.

The chain combines TRBV27 with TRBJ2-2, with 9 bases identical to TRBD1. Germline V lookup: CDR1 MNHEY, CDR2 SMNVEV (reference sequence). The length of the CDR3 is 14 residues. The V and J ends lost 7 bases and 7 bases, in that order; junction bases with no gene match: 7. CDR3: CASNAQGAGGELFF. CDR3 sequence (DNA): TGTGCCAGCAATGCACAGGGGGCAGGCGGGGAGCTGTTTTTT.

The chain is built from TRBV7-2 and TRBJ2-2, with unresolved D. Trimming left V 1 base short and J 2 bases short, with 5 bases between. The CDR3 is made up of 14 amino acids. Germline V lookup: CDR1 SGHTA, CDR2 FQGNSA. The CDR3, as DNA: TGTGCCAGCAGCTTAGGAATTAACACCGGGGAGCTGTTTTTT. It specifies CASSLGINTGELFF.

CDR3 nucleotide sequence: TGTGCCAGCAGTGACGGGGGGAAGGTGGTGTTCGAGCAGTACGTC. Its translation is CASSDGGKVVFEQYV. The rearrangement joins TRBV6-2 or TRBV6-3 to TRBJ2-7; 7 bases fit TRBD2. This CDR3 has 15 amino acids. The germline V gene has CDR1 MNHEY and CDR2 SVGEGT. The trim removed 5 bases at V and 6 bases at J, leaving 13 bases unmatched.

The chain carries TRBV11-3 and TRBJ2-6; no definite D call. The V end was cut by 0 bases, the J end by 0 bases, with 6 bases between. The CDR3 has 16 residues. CDR1 is SGHNT, CDR2 YENEEA, per germline. The DNA of the CDR3 is TGTGCCAGCAGCTTAGAGGGTTCCTCTGGGGCCAACGTCCTGACTTTC. This translates into CASSLEGSSGANVLTF.

The chain links TRBV19 to TRBJ2-6, with a weak D call TRBD1 (6 bases). The CDR3 totals 11 residues. V lost 9 bases and J lost 8, with 8 bases in between. Germline V gives CDR1 LNHDA, CDR2 SQIVND (reference sequence). The CDR3 loop reads CASWGPNVLTF. CDR3 in DNA: TGTGCCAGCTGGGGGCCCAACGTCCTGACTTTC.

The rearrangement uses TRBV21-1 and TRBJ2-7; the D segment call TRBD2 is taken from the table without a DNA check. TRBV21-1 constitutes a pseudogene. The CDR3 runs 19 residues. The chain's CDR3 is CASSKPTGGLAYSSYEQYV. The CDR3 bases are TGTGCCAGCAGCAAACCTACCGGGGGACTAGCTTACAGCTCCTACGAGCAGTACGTC.

This rearrangement joins TRBV19 to TRBJ1-3, with D maybe TRBD1 (5 bases). The CDR3 runs to 14 residues. Per germline, CDR1 LNHDA and CDR2 SQIVND (reference sequence). The ends were cut back, 9 bases at V and 0 bases at J, with 12 bases in the middle. This CDR3 is CASLQARSGNTIYF. CDR3 DNA sequence: TGTGCCAGCCTACAGGCCCGCTCTGGAAACACCATATATTTT.

This clone was found once. This rearrangement joins TRBV30 to TRBJ1-4, with D tentatively TRBD1 (5 bases). The CDR3 runs to 14 residues. Germline V gene data show CDR1 as GTSNPN and CDR2 as SVGIG (reference sequence). V was shortened by 5 bases and J by 8 bases, with 18 bases between the two germline ends. The CDR3 nucleotides are TGTGCCTGGGGTGGGACTTTACGGGGGGAAAAACTGTTTTTT. Protein sequence: CAWGGTLRGEKLFF.

The chain uses TRBV14 and TRBJ1-2, with 7 bases fitting TRBD1. V lost 3 bases, J lost 6 bases, and 4 bases stayed unmatched. Germline loops: CDR1 SGHDN, CDR2 FVKESK. This CDR3 has 13 residues. The CDR3 DNA reads as TGTGCCAGCAGCCACGCCAGGGGGAATGGCTACACCTTC. Translating gives CASSHARGNGYTF.

The rearrangement uses TRBV18 and TRBJ1-5; no definite D call. V was trimmed by 2 bases and J by 3 bases, leaving 11 bases between them. In germline, CDR1 is KGHSH, CDR2 LQKENI. The CDR3 is made up of 15 amino acids. CDR3 sequence: CASSPIRADNQPQHF. The CDR3, as DNA: TGTGCCAGCTCACCAATTAGGGCAGACAATCAGCCCCAGCATTTT.

This clone appeared a single time. The rearrangement uses TRBV18 and TRBJ2-3; D is ambiguous. This CDR3 has 14 residues. The V gene lost 4 bases and the J gene lost 2 bases, with 10 bases spanning the gap. CDR1 and CDR2 from the germline V gene are KGHSH and LQKENI. The CDR3 bases are TGTGCCAGCTCACGACAAAAGGACACAGATACGCAGTATTTT. This gives the protein CASSRQKDTDTQYF.

This clone was picked up one time. The rearrangement links TRBV2 to TRBJ1-4; TRBD1 might be the D (5 bases). Germline CDR1 is SNHLY and CDR2 is FYNNEI. The CDR3 has 13 amino acids. Trimming removed 4 bases at V and 8 bases at J, with 11 bases between. The CDR3 loop reads CASSGSRGEKLFF. The CDR3 nucleotides read TGTGCCAGCAGTGGGTCGCGGGGGGAAAAACTGTTTTTT.

This clone was recorded once. The rearrangement links TRBV14 to TRBJ1-1; possibly TRBD1 for D (5 bases). Germline CDR1 SGHDN, CDR2 FVKESK. The CDR3 has 15 amino acids. V gave up 3 bases and J gave up 4 bases, with 15 bases separating them. The CDR3 protein is CASSHSAKGTTEAFF. The CDR3 nucleotides read TGTGCCAGCAGCCATTCAGCAAAGGGGACCACTGAAGCTTTCTTT. Variable domain in full (rest from reference TRBV14 and TRBJ1-1): EAGVTQFPSHSVIEKGQTVTLRCDPISGHDNLYWYRRVMGKEIKFLLHFVKESKQDESGMPNNRFLAERTGGTYSTLKVQPAELEDSGVYFCASSHSAKGTTEAFFGQGTRLTVV.

This rearrangement joins TRBV10-2 to TRBJ2-2, with unresolved D. Germline CDR1 WSHSY, CDR2 SAAADI. The CDR3 has 12 residues. Trimming removed 0 bases at V and 7 bases at J, with 3 bases between. CDR3 in amino acids: CASSESVGELFF. The CDR3 coding sequence is TGCGCCAGCAGTGAGTCAGTCGGGGAGCTGTTTTTT.

The CDR3 DNA reads as TGTGCCAGCAGTTACGCGGGAGGGCCCCCTAAAGAGACCCAGTACTTC. The encoded protein is CASSYAGGPPKETQYF. This sequence joins TRBV27 and TRBJ2-5; 9 bases are a match to TRBD2. CDR1 is MNHEY and CDR2 is SMNVEV in the germline V gene (reference sequence). Germline trimming cut 4 bases from V and 3 bases from J; bases unmatched to any gene: 9. This CDR3 has 16 residues.

V gene TRBV9 combines with J gene TRBJ2-1; 7 positions match TRBD2. Germline trimming cut 0 bases from V and 8 bases from J; bases unmatched to any gene: 5. This CDR3 is 14 amino acids long. Germline V gives CDR1 SGDLS, CDR2 YYNGEE. The CDR3 region is CASSVAAGVYEQFF. Written as DNA, the CDR3 is TGTGCCAGCAGCGTAGCGGCGGGGGTCTATGAGCAGTTCTTC.